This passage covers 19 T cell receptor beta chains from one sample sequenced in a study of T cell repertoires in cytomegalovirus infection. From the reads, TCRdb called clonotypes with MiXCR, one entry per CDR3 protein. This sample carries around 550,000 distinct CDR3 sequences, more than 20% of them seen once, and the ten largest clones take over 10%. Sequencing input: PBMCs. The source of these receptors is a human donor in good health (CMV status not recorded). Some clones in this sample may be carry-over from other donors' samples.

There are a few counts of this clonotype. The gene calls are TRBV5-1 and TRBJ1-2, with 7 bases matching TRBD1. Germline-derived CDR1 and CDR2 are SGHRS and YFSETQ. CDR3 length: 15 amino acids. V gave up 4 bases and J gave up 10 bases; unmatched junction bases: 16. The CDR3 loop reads CASSPRQGSHAFYTF. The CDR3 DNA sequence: TGCGCCAGCAGCCCCCGACAGGGCTCTCATGCTTTCTACACCTTC.

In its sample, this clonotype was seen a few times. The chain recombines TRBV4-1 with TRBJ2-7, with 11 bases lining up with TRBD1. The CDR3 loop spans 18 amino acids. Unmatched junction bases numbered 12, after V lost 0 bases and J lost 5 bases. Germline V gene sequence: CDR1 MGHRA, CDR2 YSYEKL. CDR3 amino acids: CASSQDVVRTGGFNEQYF. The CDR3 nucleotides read TGCGCCAGCAGCCAAGACGTGGTGCGGACAGGGGGCTTCAACGAGCAGTACTTC.

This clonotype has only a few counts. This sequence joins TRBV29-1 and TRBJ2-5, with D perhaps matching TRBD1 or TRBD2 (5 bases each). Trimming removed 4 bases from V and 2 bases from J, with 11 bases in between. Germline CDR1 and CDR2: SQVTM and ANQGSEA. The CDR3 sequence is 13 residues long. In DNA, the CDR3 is TGCAGCGTTGTAGAGGGGCGACAAGAGACCCAGTACTTC. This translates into CSVVEGRQETQYF.

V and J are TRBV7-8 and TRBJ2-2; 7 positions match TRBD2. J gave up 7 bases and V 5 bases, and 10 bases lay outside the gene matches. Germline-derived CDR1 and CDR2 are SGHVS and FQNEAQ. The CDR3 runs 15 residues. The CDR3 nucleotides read TGTGCCAGCAGCCGGGACTACTTCAATGTCGGGGAGCTGTTTTTT. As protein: CASSRDYFNVGELFF.

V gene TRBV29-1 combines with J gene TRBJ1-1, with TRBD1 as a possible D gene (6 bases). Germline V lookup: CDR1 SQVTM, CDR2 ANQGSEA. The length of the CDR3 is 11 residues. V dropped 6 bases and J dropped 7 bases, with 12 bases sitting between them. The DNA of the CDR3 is TGCAGCGTCGCTGGACAGTTTGAAGCTTTCTTT. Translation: CSVAGQFEAFF.

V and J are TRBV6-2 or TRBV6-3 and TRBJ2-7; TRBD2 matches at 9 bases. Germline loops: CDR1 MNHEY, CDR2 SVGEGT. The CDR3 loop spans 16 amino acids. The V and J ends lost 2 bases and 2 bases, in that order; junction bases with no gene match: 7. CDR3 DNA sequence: TGTGCCAGCAGTTACCGGGCTAGCGGGAAGACCTACGAGCAGTACTTC. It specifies CASSYRASGKTYEQYF.

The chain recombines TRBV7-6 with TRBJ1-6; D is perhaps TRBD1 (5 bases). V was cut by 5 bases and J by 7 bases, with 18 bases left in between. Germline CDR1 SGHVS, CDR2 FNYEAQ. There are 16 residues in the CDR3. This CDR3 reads CASSLDGAYTNSPLHF. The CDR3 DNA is TGTGCCAGCAGCCTAGACGGGGCTTACACCAATTCACCCCTCCACTTT.

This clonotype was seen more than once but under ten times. The CDR3 reads CASSESLSYEQYF. CDR3 DNA sequence: TGTGCCAGCAGTGAAAGTCTCTCCTACGAGCAGTACTTC. The rearrangement joins TRBV6-1 to TRBJ2-7; D is unclear. The CDR3 is 13 amino acids. Deletions cut 2 bases from V and 0 bases from J, with 5 bases between. Per the germline V gene, CDR1 is MNHNS and CDR2 is SASEGT.

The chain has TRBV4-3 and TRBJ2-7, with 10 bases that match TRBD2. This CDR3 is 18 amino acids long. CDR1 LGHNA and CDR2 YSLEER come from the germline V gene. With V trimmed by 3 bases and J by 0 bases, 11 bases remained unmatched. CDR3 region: CASSHTGTSVRASYEQYV. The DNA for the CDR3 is TGCGCCAGCAGCCATACCGGGACTAGCGTGAGGGCCTCCTACGAGCAGTACGTC.

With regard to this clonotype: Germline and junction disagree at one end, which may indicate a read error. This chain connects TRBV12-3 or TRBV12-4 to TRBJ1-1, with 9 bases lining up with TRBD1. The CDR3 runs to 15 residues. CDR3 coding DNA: TGTGCCAGCAGTCCCCGGGACAGGGTGAAGACTGAAGCTTTCTTT. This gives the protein CASSPRDRVKTEAFF.

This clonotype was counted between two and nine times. In DNA, the CDR3 is TGCAGCGTTGAGAGGGGGGAGTTCTTTTATACGCAGTATTTT. It encodes CSVERGEFFYTQYF. The chain links TRBV29-1 to TRBJ2-3; D could derive from TRBD1 or TRBD2 (6 bases each). Germline V gives CDR1 SQVTM, CDR2 ANQGSEA. The germline V and J ends were trimmed by 3 bases and 7 bases, with 17 bases remaining between them. CDR3 length equals 14 residues.

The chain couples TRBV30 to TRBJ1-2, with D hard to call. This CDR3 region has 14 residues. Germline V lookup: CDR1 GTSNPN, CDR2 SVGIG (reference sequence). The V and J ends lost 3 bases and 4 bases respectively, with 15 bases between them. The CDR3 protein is CAWSQIPDAYGYTF. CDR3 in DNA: TGTGCCTGGAGCCAAATCCCGGACGCCTATGGCTACACCTTC. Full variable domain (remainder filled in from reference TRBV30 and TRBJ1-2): SQTIHQWPATLVQPVGSPLSLECTVEGTSNPNLYWYRQAAGRGLQLLFYSVGIGQISSEVPQNLSASRPQDRQFILSSKKLLLSDSGFYLCAWSQIPDAYGYTFGSGTRLTVV.

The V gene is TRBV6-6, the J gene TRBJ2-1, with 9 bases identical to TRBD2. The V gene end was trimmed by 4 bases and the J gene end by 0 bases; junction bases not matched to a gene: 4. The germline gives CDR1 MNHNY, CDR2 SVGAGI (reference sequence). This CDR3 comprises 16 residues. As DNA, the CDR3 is TGTGCCAGCAGTTTGGTACTAGCGGGCTCCTACAATGAGCAGTTCTTC. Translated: CASSLVLAGSYNEQFF.

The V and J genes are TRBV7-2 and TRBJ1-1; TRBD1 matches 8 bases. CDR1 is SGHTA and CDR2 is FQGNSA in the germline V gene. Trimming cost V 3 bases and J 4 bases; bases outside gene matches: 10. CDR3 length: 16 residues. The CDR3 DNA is TGTGCCAGCAGCTTCTTGGACAGGGTCCTGGCCACTGAAGCTTTCTTT. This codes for CASSFLDRVLATEAFF.

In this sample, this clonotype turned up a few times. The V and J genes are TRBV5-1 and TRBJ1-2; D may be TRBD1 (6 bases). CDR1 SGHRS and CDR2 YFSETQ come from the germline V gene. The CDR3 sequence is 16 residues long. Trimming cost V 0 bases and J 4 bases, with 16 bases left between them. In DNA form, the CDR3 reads TGCGCCAGCAGCTTGGTTTTGGGGGGCGCTGGCTATGGCTACACCTTC. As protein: CASSLVLGGAGYGYTF.

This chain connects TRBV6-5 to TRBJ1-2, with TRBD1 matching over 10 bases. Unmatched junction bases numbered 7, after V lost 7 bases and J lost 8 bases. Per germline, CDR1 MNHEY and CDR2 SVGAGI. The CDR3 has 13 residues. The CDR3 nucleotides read TGTGCCAGCAATAGGGGACAGGGGAGAGGCTACACCTTC. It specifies CASNRGQGRGYTF.

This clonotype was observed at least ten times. The CDR3 DNA reads as TGTGCCAGCAGCTCCTCAGGGTTGGGGGAAACTGAAGCTTTCTTT. Its translation is CASSSSGLGETEAFF. This sequence joins TRBV7-9 and TRBJ1-1; D perhaps matches TRBD1 (5 bases). Germline V gene lookup returns CDR1 SEHNR and CDR2 FQNEAQ (reference sequence). This CDR3 is 15 amino acids long. Trimming shortened V by 4 bases and J by 5 bases, and 17 bases separated the two germline ends.

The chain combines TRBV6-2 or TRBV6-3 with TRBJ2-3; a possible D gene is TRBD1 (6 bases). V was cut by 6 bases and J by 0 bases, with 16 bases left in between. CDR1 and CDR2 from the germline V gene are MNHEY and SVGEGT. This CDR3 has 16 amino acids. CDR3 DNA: TGTGCCAGCAGATCCGGGACATACGAGAGCACAGATACGCAGTATTTT. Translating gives CASRSGTYESTDTQYF.

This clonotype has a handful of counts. The DNA for the CDR3 is TGTGCCAGCAGCCCCCGACAGGATGCTACCCAGTACTTC. The encoded protein is CASSPRQDATQYF. The chain has TRBV7-2 and TRBJ2-5; weak D call: TRBD1 (6 bases). The CDR3 runs 13 residues. Germline V gives CDR1 SGHTA, CDR2 FQGNSA. V was pared by 5 bases and J by 8 bases, with 15 bases between.